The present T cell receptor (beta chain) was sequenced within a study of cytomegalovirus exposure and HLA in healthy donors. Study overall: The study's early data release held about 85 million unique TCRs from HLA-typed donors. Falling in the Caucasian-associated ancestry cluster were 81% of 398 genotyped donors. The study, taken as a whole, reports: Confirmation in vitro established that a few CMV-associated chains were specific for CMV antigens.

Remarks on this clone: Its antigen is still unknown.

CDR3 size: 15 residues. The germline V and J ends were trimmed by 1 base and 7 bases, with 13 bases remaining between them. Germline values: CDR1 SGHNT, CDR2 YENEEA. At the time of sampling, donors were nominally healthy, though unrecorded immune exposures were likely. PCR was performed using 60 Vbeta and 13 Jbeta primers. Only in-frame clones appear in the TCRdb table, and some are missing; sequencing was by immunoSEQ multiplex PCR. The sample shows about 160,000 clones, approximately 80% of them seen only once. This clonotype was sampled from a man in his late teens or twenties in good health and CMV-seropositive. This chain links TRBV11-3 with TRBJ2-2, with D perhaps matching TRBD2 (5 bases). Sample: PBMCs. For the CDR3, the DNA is TGTGCCAGCAGCTTAGGAAGAGAGAGGGTCGGGGAGCTGTTTTTT. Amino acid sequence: CASSLGRERVGELFF. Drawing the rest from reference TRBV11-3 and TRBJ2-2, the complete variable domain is EAGVVQSPRYKIIEKKQPVAFWCNPISGHNTLYWYLQNLGQGPELLIRYENEEAVDDSQLPKDRFSAERLKGVDSTLKIQPAELGDSAVYLCASSLGRERVGELFFGEGSRLTVL.